The text below deals with one T cell receptor (beta chain). The assay used was immunoSEQ (version v3.0), run at survey level. The assay was immunoSEQ multiplex PCR, and TCRdb's table has in-frame clones only and misses some. Of under 25,000 clones in the sample, 80% to 95% were seen once. This sample is drawn from a study of long-term antiretroviral therapy in people with HIV. The length of the CDR3 is 11 residues. The V end lost 0 bases, the J end lost 12 bases, and 11 bases lay between the germline ends. CDR1 and CDR2 from the germline V gene are GTSNPN and SVGIG (reference sequence). The V gene is TRBV30, the J gene TRBJ1-2; unclear D gene. Specimen: unsorted PBMCs, collected 7.6 years after starting antiretroviral therapy. The TCR originated in a woman in her thirties or forties with HIV. CDR3 sequence reads: CAWSVRTVNTF. The CDR3 DNA is TGTGCCTGGAGTGTAAGGACCGTTAACACCTTC.